Described below is a single T cell receptor (beta chain) sequence and its context. Its specific antigen is unknown. The CDR3 goes from the cysteine to the phenylalanine over 16 residues. Here the CDR3 DNA is all that survives: 48 bases in frame from base 1. The germline V gene sets CDR1 to SNHLY and CDR2 to FYNNEI. V lost 3 bases and J lost 4 bases, and the count of bases not matched to a germline gene is 4. These data are taken from a study of cytomegalovirus exposure and HLA in healthy donors (TCRdb year 2017). In the study overall: An earlier analysis of roughly 500 of the donors reported 250 to 300 Gb of sequence data and some 120 million unique TCR beta sequences from about 180 million T cells. An early release covering about 600 HLA-typed donors comprised about 320 gigabases of sequencing data and tens of millions of unique TCR sequences. Among the roughly 400 genotyped donors, about 83% belonged to the genetic ancestry cluster associated with self-reported Caucasian donors. The study aimed to test whether cataloging public T cell receptors could reveal signatures of past pathogen exposure. Using immunosequencing, the study profiled T cell repertoires from fewer than 700 subjects and related those repertoires to cytomegalovirus serostatus. A separate validation cohort of approximately 120 different subjects was used in addition to the roughly 700-subject first cohort. To predict cytomegalovirus infection status, the study brought together high-throughput TCR immunosequencing, statistical association of individual TCRs with disease status, and machine learning. To study patterns of TCR occurrence, a later analysis re-analyzed previously published TCR beta repertoires from around 670 donors and added high-resolution HLA genotyping. In the later analysis, no new phenotypic data were used to find candidate immune exposures; instead, reliance was placed on TCR beta sequences and their occurrence across donors. In an earlier analysis of over 550 of the donors, high-throughput TCR beta sequencing was used to judge whether each TCR beta V gene segment behaved as functional or pseudogenic. Donor age, sex, ethnicity and CMV serostatus were collected together with the repertoire data. A later genetic analysis used genome-wide SNP genotypes for about three fifths of the 666 donors, treating that subset as a discovery cohort. Every discovery cohort repertoire had been produced on one sequencing platform. Class I and class II HLA loci were covered by the typing at four-digit resolution. Typing coverage differed by locus: A, B, C, DRB1 and DQB1 were typed in about 620-630 donors, DQA1 in about 500, DPA1 in 600 to 610, and DPB1 in approximately 450. Roughly five DR-DQ haplotypes were handled as single units for association and clustering because linkage in the cohort was strong. Among 398 genotyped donors of the cohort, an average of approximately 200,000 unique TCR beta nucleotide sequences was sequenced per donor, of which roughly 17% were non-productive. Results the study describes overall, beyond this receptor: In a later genetic analysis, a missense DCLRE1C variant was associated with V-gene and J-gene trimming of TCR beta chains, and the association was replicated in an independent cohort. The only immune exposure information available for the cohort was CMV serostatus. A further reported finding was that TCR beta sequences accurately predicted the HLA-A and HLA-B alleles for most subjects in the first cohort. The classifier was reported to diagnose cytomegalovirus status with high specificity and sensitivity in both the original and validation cohorts. Because counts were too low, under 20 rarely observed V segments, including chromosome 9 orphons, were left out of the earlier analysis of 500 to 750 of the donors. A later analysis found that TCR association rates varied across HLA loci, with DRB1 alleles showing the most associated TCRs and HLA-C alleles the fewest. In an earlier analysis of about 540 of the donors, most TCR beta V segments were observed in productive rearrangements about 87% or about 30% of the time, broadly matching IMGT annotations. The cohort was sequenced for TCR beta chains only, and without alpha or paired-chain data the features that could be detected were limited. Because the 87-base-pair reads could not distinguish some IMGT-functional V segments, including TRBV6-2 and TRBV6-3, those segments were excluded. The authors suggested that the approach could potentially be extended to other disease states and immunological phenotypes. Linkage disequilibrium might explain the correlated functional status among segregating V segments, but an unknown experimental factor could not be ruled out. Assigning TCR associations to individual alleles was difficult when HLA alleles, especially DR and DQ, strongly co-occurred. The study gave a list of about 150 TCR beta chains associated with cytomegalovirus. Specific HLA alleles were associated with 15,000 to 20,000 TCR beta sequences at a false discovery rate of 0.05 in a later analysis. According to a later analysis, most CMV-associated TCR beta chains appeared to be HLA-restricted, and the HLA associations seemed to be driven largely by CMV exposure. According to a later genetic analysis, donors in an Asian-associated ancestry cluster had fewer N-insertions in productive TCRs than the approximately 690-donor mean. Because some donors lacked HLA typing at each locus, the association tests relied only on the typed subset. Roughly uniform sequencing depth across donors was assumed in presence/absence analyses, although this assumption may not hold. A cluster of highly shared sequence variants was judged likely to be a technical artifact of the sequencing pipeline. Three of the identified cytomegalovirus-associated TCR beta chains were confirmed in vitro to be specific for cytomegalovirus antigens. While some public TCRs were present in many individuals, most TCR sequences turned up only very rarely across donors. In a later analysis, HLA-associated TCR beta chains were found to be more clonally expanded and to have lower generation probabilities than equally common non-associated chains. In a later analysis, several top co-occurrence clusters were reported to appear linked to parvovirus B19, influenza, CMV and Epstein-Barr virus.

Library method: the immunoSEQ multiplex PCR assay. For the multiplex PCR, a mixture combining 60 forward primers for TCR Vbeta segments and 13 reverse primers for TCR Jbeta segments was used. Amplification of the CDR3 region of rearranged TCR beta genes was performed with a multiplex PCR assay on genomic DNA. The Illumina HiSeq System was used to sequence the amplified TCR beta libraries as 87-base-pair reads. On the authors' methods: A later analysis tallied tens of millions of unique TCR beta chains across the approximately 670 repertoires, and 10 million to 11 million of those chains were shared by two or more donors. A nearest-neighbor algorithm error-corrected the raw reads and collapsed the reads into unique sequences, merging closely related sequences to remove PCR and sequencing errors. CDR3 sequences were aligned to IMGT reference sequences to assign V, D and J gene segments. Each retained sequence needed at least a six-nucleotide match to both a V gene segment and a J gene segment. A rearrangement was called productive if the CDR3 had no stop codons and remained in frame with V and J, and every other rearrangement was called non-productive. CDR3 was defined by IMGT convention, running from the second conserved V-encoded cysteine to the conserved J-encoded phenylalanine. Sequences without an unambiguous match to a single V gene segment were excluded from the earlier analysis of 500 to 700 of the donors. In an earlier analysis of several hundred of the donors, V segments were called functional above 56.7% productive rearrangements and were called segregating when the between-donor standard deviation exceeded 5%. A statistical classification framework was developed to diagnose cytomegalovirus status using the catalog of TCR beta chain sequences. V and J gene assignment, in a later analysis, came from comparing TCR nucleotide sequences with IMGT/GENE-DB human TR gene sequences. Using the TCRdist pipeline, a later analysis assigned CDR3 sequences along with most-parsimonious VDJ recombination scenarios. In a later analysis, every TCR beta chain was defined by the combination of its CDR3 amino acid sequence and its V-gene family, and reads without a unique V-gene family were dropped. In a later analysis, approximately 640 highly shared, low-generation-probability nucleotide sequences were removed to address suspected cross-contamination and a sequencing artifact. For each public chain, a later analysis derived a clonal expansion index from normalized ranks of inferred template counts within each repertoire. In a later analysis, generation probabilities were computed with a VDJ recombination model fitted to out-of-frame rearrangements, and the resulting probabilities were checked against IGoR. In a later analysis, hypergeometric tests were used to score TCR-TCR, TCR-HLA and TCR-CMV co-occurrence, with a repertoire-size bias correction applied to TCR pairs. A later analysis estimated false discovery rates by permuting HLA or CMV assignments 20 times. A later analysis grouped co-occurring TCRs with DBSCAN, adding TCRdist sequence similarity when clustering within HLA-allele-positive subsets. Co-occurrence clustering excluded repertoires with fewer than 30,000 or more than 120,000 public chains, plus five with anomalous nucleotide sharing. Sourced from immuneACCESS, this table was stored by TCRdb with only in-frame sequences that have V and J called. A share of the clones is absent; for the studies checked, an unresolved V gene accounts for under half, and the remainder has no known explanation. Clone size and the V and J calls come from that table; the DNA yielded D and trimming. This sample's table has entries for 140,000 or so clones. 0.96% of the sample belongs to the ten largest clones.

In total, roughly 710 healthy bone marrow donors made up the cohort. At the time of sampling, all cohort members were nominally healthy, though unrecorded immune exposures were likely present. The donor tested CMV seronegative and was one of the 352 seronegative cohort members. Each donor provided a peripheral blood sample, and peripheral blood mononuclear cells were used for TCR beta sequencing. The Qiagen DNeasy Blood Extraction Kit was used to extract genomic DNA from the blood cell samples. The sequence was collected from a male donor in good health and CMV-seronegative. The V gene is TRBV2 and the J gene is TRBJ2-3; the central 13 bases match TRBD2. The sequenced sample consisted of PBMCs. The sequenced DNA is TGTGCCAGCAGTGACACTAGCGGGAGGGGAGCAGATACGCAGTATTTT. This sequence encodes CASSDTSGRGADTQYF.